One and the same sample provided the 10 T cell receptor beta chains below, sequenced in a study of cytomegalovirus exposure and HLA in healthy donors. The primer mix had 60 Vbeta and 13 Jbeta primers. The protocol was immunoSEQ multiplex PCR, while the TCRdb copy is restricted to in-frame clones and leaves out a portion. Here the sample spans just over 200,000 clones, 65% to 80% being singletons. Sequencing was carried out using PBMCs. The receptors were sampled from a man aged 50-60 years in good health and CMV-seronegative.

The chain couples TRBV29-1 to TRBJ2-6; 7 bases align to TRBD1. V lost 7 bases and J lost 2; bases outside the gene matches: 8. This CDR3 has 15 residues. The germline CDR1 and CDR2 sequences are SQVTM and ANQGSEA. In nucleotides, the CDR3 is TGCAGCGCTAGACAGGGCGGCGCTGGGGCCAACGTCCTGACTTTC. This gives the protein CSARQGGAGANVLTF.

Concerning this clone itself: Within the sample, other DNA sequences also encode this same CDR3. The rearrangement uses TRBV27 and TRBJ1-5; D is unresolved. Per the germline V gene, CDR1 is MNHEY and CDR2 is SMNVEV (reference sequence). Trimming left V 6 bases short and J 0 bases short, with 9 bases between. CDR3 length: 14 residues. The CDR3 nucleotides are TGTGCCAGCAGCCACCGGGATAGCAATCAGCCCCAGCATTTT. This gives the protein CASSHRDSNQPQHF.

V and J are TRBV6-5 and TRBJ2-3, with D possibly being TRBD1 (5 bases). The germline V and J ends were trimmed by 0 bases and 4 bases, with 8 bases remaining between them. This CDR3 contains 14 residues. The germline V gene encodes CDR1 MNHEY and CDR2 SVGAGI. Here the CDR3 reads CASSYSGASDTQYF. The CDR3 nucleotides are TGTGCCAGCAGTTACTCAGGGGCCTCAGATACGCAGTATTTT.

In its sample, this clone was seen once. This rearrangement joins TRBV10-1 to TRBJ2-2, with 9 bases identical to TRBD1. Germline loops: CDR1 WNHNN, CDR2 SYGVQD (reference sequence). Unmatched junction bases numbered 5, after V lost 6 bases and J lost 6 bases. The CDR3 has 14 residues. The CDR3 sequence: CASRLGQGAGELFF. The CDR3 bases are TGCGCCAGCAGACTGGGACAGGGTGCCGGGGAGCTGTTTTTT.

The chain couples TRBV5-4 to TRBJ2-5; 7 positions agree with TRBD2. Germline lookup yields CDR1 SGHNT and CDR2 YYREEE (reference sequence). This CDR3 is 14 amino acids long. Trimming at V came to 0 bases and at J to 3 bases, leaving 2 bases not matched to a gene. The CDR3 reads CASSLGGREETQYF. CDR3 nucleotide sequence: TGTGCCAGCAGCTTGGGAGGGAGGGAAGAGACCCAGTACTTC.

The V gene is TRBV6-5, the J gene TRBJ2-7, with 7 bases identical to TRBD2. This CDR3 has 16 residues. With 2 bases clipped from V and 0 bases from J, the junction kept 7 bases outside the gene matches. Germline V gene lookup returns CDR1 MNHEY and CDR2 SVGAGI. The CDR3 bases are TGTGCCAGCAGTTACGGGGTAGCGGGTCCCTCCTACGAGCAGTACTTC. As protein: CASSYGVAGPSYEQYF.

This clone has just a few counts. This rearrangement joins TRBV4-1 to TRBJ2-1; 10 positions match TRBD1. The CDR3 is made up of 15 amino acids. With 2 bases clipped from V and 9 bases from J, the junction kept 7 bases outside the gene matches. CDR1 MGHRA and CDR2 YSYEKL come from the germline V gene. As DNA, the CDR3 is TGCGCCAGCAGCCAAAGTCCGACAGGGGGCGGTGAGCAGTTCTTC. Translation: CASSQSPTGGGEQFF.

The rearrangement joins TRBV10-1 to TRBJ1-6, with 7 nucleotides matching TRBD1. The CDR3 is made up of 14 amino acids. CDR1 WNHNN and CDR2 SYGVQD come from the germline V gene (reference sequence). The ends lost 6 bases at V and 6 bases at J; junction bases unmatched: 5. In DNA, the CDR3 is TGCGCCAGCAGCTCCGGGACAGCTAATTCACCCCTCCACTTT. Its protein product is CASSSGTANSPLHF.

The chain uses TRBV2 and TRBJ1-1; D is undetermined. The V end lost 5 bases, the J end lost 1 base, and 8 bases lay between the germline ends. From germline, CDR1 is SNHLY and CDR2 FYNNEI. The CDR3 totals 13 residues. In DNA form, the CDR3 reads TGTGCCAGCAGTTTCGGGTGGAACACTGAAGCTTTCTTT. Translation: CASSFGWNTEAFF.

V and J are TRBV6-1 and TRBJ1-4; TRBD1 matches at 9 bases. CDR1 is MNHNS and CDR2 is SASEGT in the germline V gene. The J segment lost 6 bases and the V segment lost 6 bases, leaving 8 bases of the junction unmatched. The CDR3 spans 15 residues. The CDR3 here is CASSLGQGGDEKLFF. The DNA of the CDR3 is TGTGCCAGCAGCCTGGGACAGGGAGGAGATGAAAAACTGTTTTTT.